This TCR beta chain was retrieved from a study of vaccination and CD4 T cells after COVID-19. Across the whole study: Post-COVID draws came a median 101 days after diagnosis (range 35 to 161). The authors used overlapping spike peptides from SARS-CoV-2, HCoV-NL63, HCoV-OC43 and HCoV-229E to stimulate cells. Study-wide results and caveats: Only post-vaccination samples contained a median approximately 90% of the reactive clones in convalescent patients.

Sequenced with the Oncomine TCR Beta short-read assay was DNA taken from cultured CD4+ T cells. Each CDR3 protein is one row after TCRdb ran MiXCR on the PCR reads. Of more than 20,000 distinct CDR3 sequences in the sample, roughly 45% are singletons; the top ten hold roughly 9.9%. In this sample, this clonotype turned up a few times. Its antigen remains unknown. Documented time point: late sampling 161 to 241 days after vaccination in a few convalescent patients. Regarding treatment: roughly 11-day PBMC culture with coronavirus spike peptide pools or control peptides (ViraFEST assay). Once peptide pools had expanded antigen-specific T cells, ViraFEST sequenced TCRs. Trimming left V 6 bases short and J 5 bases short, with 17 bases between. Per the germline V gene, CDR1 is DFQATT and CDR2 is SNEGSKA (reference sequence). The CDR3 runs to 14 residues.

This clonotype originated in a human donor who had recovered from COVID-19. The specimen comprised CD4+ T cells from blood, cultured in vitro, sampled about 7 months after SARS-CoV-2 vaccination. The V call is TRBV20-1, the J call TRBJ2-4; possibly TRBD1 or TRBD2 for D (7 bases each). In DNA, the CDR3 is TGCAGTGCGGGTTCAGGGGGGGGCGAAAACATTCAGTACTTC. It translates to CSAGSGGGENIQYF.